This T cell receptor beta chain was found in a study of T cells of healthy individuals. This CDR3 spans 16 amino acids. V was pared by 1 base and J by 7 bases, with 18 bases between. Germline lookup yields CDR1 SGDLS and CDR2 YYNGEE. TCRdb processed the 5' RACE reads anew with MiXCR; each CDR3 protein has one entry. The sample lists 40,000 to 65,000 distinct CDR3 sequences; roughly 14% were seen once. This sequence originates from a human donor in good health. The chain links TRBV9 to TRBJ2-1; TRBD2 is a possible D gene (7 bases). The CDR3 reads CASSVFGGASGNEQFF. Here the CDR3 DNA reads TGTGCCAGCAGCGTATTTGGGGGGGCGTCTGGTAATGAGCAGTTCTTC.